The next 8 T cell receptor beta chains were all read from a single sample in a study of blood T cell repertoires in COVID-19. Profiling relied on immunoSEQ multiplex PCR, and the TCRdb table lists in-frame clones only, not all of them. The table lists about 59,000 clones, 75% to 95% of them singletons, with approximately 15% in the top ten. The sequencing input was peripheral blood. The receptors derive from a man older than 75 with acute or convalescent COVID-19.

V usage is TRBV5-1 and J usage is TRBJ1-1; tentatively, D is TRBD1 (5 bases). CDR1 is SGHRS and CDR2 is YFSETQ in the germline V gene. V lost 1 base and J lost 1, with 11 bases in between. CDR3 length equals 15 residues. The CDR3 DNA sequence: TGCGCCAGCAGCTTGCAAAGACAGAAGAACACTGAAGCTTTCTTT. Its translation: CASSLQRQKNTEAFF.

V and J are TRBV6-2 or TRBV6-3 and TRBJ1-5; D unclear. The ends were cut back, 5 bases at V and 0 bases at J, with 5 bases in the middle. CDR1 and CDR2 (germline): MNHEY, SVGEGT. There are 13 residues in the CDR3. The CDR3 DNA reads as TGTGCCAGCAGTGCGAATAGCAATCAGCCCCAGCATTTT. Residues: CASSANSNQPQHF.

The genes are TRBV19 and TRBJ1-5, with D perhaps matching TRBD1 (6 bases). Deletions cut 1 base from V and 7 bases from J, with 17 bases between. CDR3 length: 16 amino acids. Germline CDR1 LNHDA, CDR2 SQIVND (reference sequence). The CDR3 DNA reads as TGTGCCAGTAGTATAGGAACAATACAGGGCTCCCAGCCCCAGCATTTT. This codes for CASSIGTIQGSQPQHF.

The V call is TRBV5-6, the J call TRBJ1-5; a possible D gene is TRBD1 (6 bases). From germline, CDR1 is SGHDT and CDR2 YYEEEE. The CDR3 is 14 amino acids. V gave up 1 base and J gave up 5 bases, with 10 bases separating them. CDR3 residues: CASSLTGRDQPQHF. The CDR3 bases are TGTGCCAGCAGCTTGACAGGGAGAGATCAGCCCCAGCATTTT.

The V call is TRBV5-6, the J call TRBJ1-5; D remains unclear. The CDR3 totals 16 residues. Germline V gene data show CDR1 as SGHDT and CDR2 as YYEEEE. V was shortened by 0 bases and J by 1 base, with 11 bases between the two germline ends. The CDR3 region is CASSLVSSGSNQPQHF. DNA of the CDR3: TGTGCCAGCAGCTTGGTGTCAAGCGGGAGCAATCAGCCCCAGCATTTT.

In this sample, this clone turned up once. The rearrangement joins TRBV24-1 to TRBJ1-5, with D possibly being TRBD1 (5 bases). This CDR3 has 15 residues. The germline V gene has CDR1 KGHDR and CDR2 SFDVKD. Trimming took 4 bases from V and 9 from J, leaving 18 bases between them. DNA for the CDR3: TGTGCCACCAGTGACCCCGGGACCCCGGAGGGGCCCCAGCATTTT. Translation gives CATSDPGTPEGPQHF.

The CDR3 nucleotides are TGCGCCAGCAGCCCCAGGGAGGGACTAGCGGGACAAGAGACCCAGTACTTC. Translating gives CASSPREGLAGQETQYF. The chain joins TRBV5-1 to TRBJ2-5; 13 positions match TRBD2. The CDR3 contains 17 residues. Trimming removed 4 bases from V and 2 bases from J; junction bases left unmatched: 8. The V gene's germline CDR1 is SGHRS and CDR2 YFSETQ.

The V and J genes are TRBV24-1 and TRBJ1-2; D unresolved. The CDR3 is 12 amino acids. The ends were cut back, 5 bases at V and 3 bases at J, with 6 bases in the middle. The germline CDR1 and CDR2 sequences are KGHDR and SFDVKD. The CDR3 coding sequence is TGTGCCACCAGTGCTGAGGACTATGGCTACACCTTC. Encoded protein: CATSAEDYGYTF.